This T cell receptor (beta chain) was recorded in a study of T-cell memory formation after mild COVID-19. Turning to the study itself: Across donors, TCR clusters were largely donor specific. Broader study findings: In pre-infection memory, a portion of responding clones appeared, which suggested that cross-reactive memory joined. Those CD4+ clones that contracted were mainly in CM and EM (CD8+ ones in EMRA). Clones that got smaller from day 15 to 85 had even CD4/CD8, while clones growing later tipped toward CD4+.

Details on this clonotype: The antigen is unknown.

Germline V gene data show CDR1 as SGHNT and CDR2 as YYREEE (reference sequence). This CDR3 is 15 amino acids long. V lost 4 bases, J lost 0 bases, and 8 bases lay in between. TCRdb re-called the 5' RACE reads with MiXCR, one entry per CDR3 protein. In the table there are roughly 580,000 distinct CDR3 sequences, 15% to 20% of which are singletons. The receptor comes from an adult woman who had mild COVID-19 (a few samples of this study predate the infection). Cell type and time point are not known. The sequenced sample consisted of PBMCs or a T cell subset sorted from them (not recorded which). The chain recombines TRBV5-4 with TRBJ2-6; D gene unclear. This CDR3 is CASSLPPSGANVLTF. The DNA for the CDR3 is TGTGCCAGCAGCCTCCCCCCCTCTGGGGCCAACGTCCTGACTTTC.